Reported below is one T cell receptor (beta chain). The antigen is unknown. Germline V lookup: CDR1 MGHRA, CDR2 YSYEKL. This CDR3 spans 13 amino acids. The J segment lost 3 bases and the V segment lost 4 bases, leaving 2 bases of the junction unmatched. This sample stems from a study of graft-versus-host responses after intestinal transplantation. About the study: The study gave all recipients anti-thymocyte globulin induction, then tacrolimus and steroids for about 3 years. Study observations and caveats: Peak circulating GvH clone levels tracked with early post-transplant HvG declines. GvH clonotypes were identified within recipient marrow, with a subset emerging first in ileum or blood.

Data came from immunoSEQ multiplex PCR; TCRdb stores just in-frame clones and leaves some out. The sample comprises some 96,000 clones, about 93% of which are singletons, and roughly a sixth rests with the top ten. The sequence derives from a human patient who received an intestinal transplant, so some T cells may come from the graft donor. J is TRBJ1-2 and V is TRBV4-1; 7 positions match TRBD1. The source material was PBMCs, sampled about 450 days after intestinal transplant. This chain's CDR3 is CASSPDRDYGYTF. CDR3 bases: TGCGCCAGCAGCCCCGACAGGGACTATGGCTACACCTTC.